The clone carrying this TCR beta chain has a handful of counts. Its target is unknown. This record comes from a study of identical twins. Study observations and caveats: Within monozygotic twins, out-of-frame TCR alpha sharing was underestimated by the models.

Healthy Caucasian donors formed the entire cohort. TCRdb re-analysed the 5' RACE reads in MiXCR, keeping a single row per CDR3 protein. The sample carries around 240,000 distinct CDR3 sequences, 10% recorded once. Germline V lookup: CDR1 MGHRA, CDR2 YSYEKL. This CDR3 is built from 16 residues. J lost 5 bases, V lost 2 bases, and 5 bases had no gene match. Sequenced sample: memory T cells sorted from blood. The chain recombines TRBV4-1 with TRBJ2-3; 12 positions agree with TRBD2. This sequence originates from a man aged 45-65 years in good health. CDR3 in amino acids: CASSQPSGGAKDTQYF. CDR3 bases: TGCGCCAGCAGCCAACCTAGCGGGGGGGCCAAAGATACGCAGTATTTT.